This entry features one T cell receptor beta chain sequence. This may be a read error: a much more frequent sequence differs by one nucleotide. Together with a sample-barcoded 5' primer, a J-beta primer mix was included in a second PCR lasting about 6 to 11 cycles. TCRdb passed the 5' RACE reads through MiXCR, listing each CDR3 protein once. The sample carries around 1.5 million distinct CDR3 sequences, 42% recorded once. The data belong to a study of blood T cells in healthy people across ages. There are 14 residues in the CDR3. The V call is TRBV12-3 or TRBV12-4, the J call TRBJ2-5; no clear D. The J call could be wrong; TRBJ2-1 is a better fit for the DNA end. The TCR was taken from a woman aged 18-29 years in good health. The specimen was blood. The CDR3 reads CASSRAVNQETQFF. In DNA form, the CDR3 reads TGTGCCAGCAGTCGGGCGGTGAACCAAGAGACCCAGTTCTTC.